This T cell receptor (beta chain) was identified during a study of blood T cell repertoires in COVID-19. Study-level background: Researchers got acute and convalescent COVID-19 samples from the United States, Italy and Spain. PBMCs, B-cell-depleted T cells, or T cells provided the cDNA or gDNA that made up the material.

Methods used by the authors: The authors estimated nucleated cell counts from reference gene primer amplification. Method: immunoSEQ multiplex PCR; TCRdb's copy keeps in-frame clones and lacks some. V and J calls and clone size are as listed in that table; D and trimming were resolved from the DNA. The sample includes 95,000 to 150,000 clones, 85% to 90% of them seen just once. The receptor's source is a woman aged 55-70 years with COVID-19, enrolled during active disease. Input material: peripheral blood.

CDR3 sequence reads: CATSRKGRTSNQPQHF. CDR3 DNA sequence: TGTGCCACCAGCAGAAAGGGGAGGACTAGCAATCAGCCCCAGCATTTT. The chain combines TRBV15 with TRBJ1-5, with D perhaps TRBD1 (5 bases). This CDR3 spans 16 amino acids. Germline values: CDR1 LNHNV, CDR2 YYDKDF (reference sequence). Deletions cut 2 bases from V and 0 bases from J, with 11 bases between.